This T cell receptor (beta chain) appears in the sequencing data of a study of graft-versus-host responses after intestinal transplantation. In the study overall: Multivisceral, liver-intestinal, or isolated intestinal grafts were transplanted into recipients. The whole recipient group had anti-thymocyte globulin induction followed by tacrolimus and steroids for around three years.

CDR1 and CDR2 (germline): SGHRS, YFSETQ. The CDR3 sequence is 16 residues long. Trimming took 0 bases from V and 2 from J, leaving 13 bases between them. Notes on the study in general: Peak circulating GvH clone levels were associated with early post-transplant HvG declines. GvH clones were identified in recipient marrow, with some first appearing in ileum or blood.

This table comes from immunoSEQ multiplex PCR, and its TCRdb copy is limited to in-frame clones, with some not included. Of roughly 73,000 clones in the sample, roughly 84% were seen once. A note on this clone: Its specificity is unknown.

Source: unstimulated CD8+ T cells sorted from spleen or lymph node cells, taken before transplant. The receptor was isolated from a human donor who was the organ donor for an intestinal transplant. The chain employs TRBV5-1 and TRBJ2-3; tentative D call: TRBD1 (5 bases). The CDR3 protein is CASSLDGRVYTDTQYF. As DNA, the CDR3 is TGCGCCAGCAGCTTGGACGGCAGGGTCTACACAGATACGCAGTATTTT.